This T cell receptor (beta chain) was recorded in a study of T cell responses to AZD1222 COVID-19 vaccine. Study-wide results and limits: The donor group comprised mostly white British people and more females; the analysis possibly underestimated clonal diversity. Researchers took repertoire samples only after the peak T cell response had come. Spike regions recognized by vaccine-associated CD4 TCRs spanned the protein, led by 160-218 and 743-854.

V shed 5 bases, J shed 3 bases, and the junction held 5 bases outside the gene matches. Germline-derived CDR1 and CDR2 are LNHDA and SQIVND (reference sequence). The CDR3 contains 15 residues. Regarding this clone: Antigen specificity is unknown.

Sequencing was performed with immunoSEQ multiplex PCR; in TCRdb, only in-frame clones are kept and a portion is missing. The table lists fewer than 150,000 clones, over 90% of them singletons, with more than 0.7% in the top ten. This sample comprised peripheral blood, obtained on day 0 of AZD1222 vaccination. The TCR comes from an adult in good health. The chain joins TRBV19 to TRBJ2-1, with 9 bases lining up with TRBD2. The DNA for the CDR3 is TGTGCCAGTAGTCCGCGGGGGGGACTCTACAATGAGCAGTTCTTC. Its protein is CASSPRGGLYNEQFF.